Only a few counts were recorded for the clone carrying this T cell receptor (beta chain). Its specificity is unknown. The J segment lost 0 bases and the V segment lost 5 bases, leaving 7 bases of the junction unmatched. This CDR3 region has 17 residues. CDR1 is MNHEY, CDR2 SMNVEV, per germline (reference sequence). This sample was included in a study of blood T cells in healthy people across ages. General observations from the study: Age advanced and TCR beta diversity per million T cells fell, roughly linearly.

The second PCR ran about 6 to 12 cycles with a sample-barcoded 5' primer and J-beta primers. Sequencing yielded, for each sample, at least 3 million paired-end reads carrying CDR3. TCRdb redid the calling of the 5' RACE reads with MiXCR, one entry per CDR3 protein. The repertoire includes approximately 790,000 distinct CDR3 sequences, under 80% of them detected once, and 25% to 35% sits in the top ten. Sequenced input: blood. The sequence was obtained from a man in his thirties or forties in good health. V and J are TRBV27 and TRBJ2-6; 7 bases agree with TRBD1. CDR3 loop: CASSPQDRNSGANVLTF. The CDR3 coding sequence is TGTGCCAGCAGTCCACAGGACAGGAACTCTGGGGCCAACGTCCTGACTTTC. Using reference TRBV27 and TRBJ2-6 for the parts outside the CDR3, the full variable domain is EAQVTQNPRYLITVTGKKLTVTCSQNMNHEYMSWYRQDPGLGLRQIYYSMNVEVTDKGDVPEGYKVSRKEKRNFPLILESPSPNQTSLYFCASSPQDRNSGANVLTFGAGSRLTVL.